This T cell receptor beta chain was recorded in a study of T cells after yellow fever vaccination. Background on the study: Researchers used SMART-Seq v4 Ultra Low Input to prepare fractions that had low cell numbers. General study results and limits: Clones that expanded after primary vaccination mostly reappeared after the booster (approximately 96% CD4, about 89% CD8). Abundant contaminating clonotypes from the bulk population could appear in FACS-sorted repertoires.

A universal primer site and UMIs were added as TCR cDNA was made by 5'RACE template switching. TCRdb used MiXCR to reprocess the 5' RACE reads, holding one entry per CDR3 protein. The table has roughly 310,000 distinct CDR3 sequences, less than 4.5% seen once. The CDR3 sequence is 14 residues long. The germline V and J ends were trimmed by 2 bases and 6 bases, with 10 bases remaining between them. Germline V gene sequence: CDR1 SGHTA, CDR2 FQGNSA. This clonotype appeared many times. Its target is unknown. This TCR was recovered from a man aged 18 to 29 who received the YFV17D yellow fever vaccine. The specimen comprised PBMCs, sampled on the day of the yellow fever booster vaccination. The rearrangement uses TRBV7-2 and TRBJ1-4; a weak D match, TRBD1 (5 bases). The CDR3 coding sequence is TGTGCCAGCAGCTTATCGGGGGAACATGAAAAACTGTTTTTT. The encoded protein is CASSLSGEHEKLFF. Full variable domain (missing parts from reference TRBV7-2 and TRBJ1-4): GAGVSQSPSNKVTEKGKDVELRCDPISGHTALYWYRQSLGQGLEFLIYFQGNSAPDKSGLPSDRFSAERTGGSVSTLTIQRTQQEDSAVYLCASSLSGEHEKLFFGSGTQLSVL.